A single sample is the source of the 10 T cell receptor beta chains below, sequenced in a study of T-cell memory formation after mild COVID-19. MiXCR was run by TCRdb on the 5' RACE reads, yielding one entry per CDR3 protein. The table records some 330,000 distinct CDR3 sequences, roughly 20% of them present only once. Material: PBMCs or a T cell subset sorted from them (not recorded which). The receptor set was obtained from an adult woman who had mild COVID-19 (a few samples of this study predate the infection). Cell type and time point are not known.

This clonotype has more than one count but fewer than ten. The genes are TRBV12-3 or TRBV12-4 and TRBJ2-3; 9 bases line up with TRBD2. With 4 bases clipped from V and 2 bases from J, the junction kept 19 bases outside the gene matches. The CDR3 has 20 residues. The CDR3 coding sequence is TGTGCCAGCAGTTATCGGGGGCGGGGGGGCCTCGGCGTTAACACAGATACGCAGTATTTT. This sequence encodes CASSYRGRGGLGVNTDTQYF.

The rearrangement joins TRBV2 to TRBJ2-5, with TRBD1 identical over 7 bases. Trimming took 6 bases from V and 4 from J; bases not matched to a gene: 8. The CDR3 contains 14 residues. CDR1 and CDR2 (germline): SNHLY, FYNNEI. The CDR3 nucleotides are TGTGCCAGCAGAGAACACAGGGGATTAGAGACCCAGTACTTC. It codes for CASREHRGLETQYF. The entire variable domain, with the rest obtained from reference TRBV2 and TRBJ2-5, is as follows: EPEVTQTPSHQVTQMGQEVILRCVPISNHLYFYWYRQILGQKVEFLVSFYNNEISEKSEIFDDQFSVERPDGSNFTLKIRSTKLEDSAMYFCASREHRGLETQYFGPGTRLLVL.

The gene calls are TRBV7-6 and TRBJ2-3, with 10 bases identical to TRBD2. The V and J ends lost 1 base and 1 base, in that order; junction bases with no gene match: 8. The CDR3 has 18 amino acids. Germline CDR1 and CDR2: SGHVS and FNYEAQ. CDR3 coding DNA: TGTGCCAGCAGCTTAGTGGGGCCGACTAGCGGGTGCACAGATACGCAGTATTTT. This codes for CASSLVGPTSGCTDTQYF. The full variable domain, completed using reference TRBV7-6 and TRBJ2-3, is GAGVSQSPRYKVTKRGQDVALRCDPISGHVSLYWYRQALGQGPEFLTYFNYEAQQDKSGLPNDRFSAERPEGSISTLTIQRTEQRDSAMYRCASSLVGPTSGCTDTQYFGPGTRLTVL.

The J gene is TRBJ2-7, the V gene TRBV6-5, with D hard to call. Germline CDR1 is MNHEY and CDR2 is SVGAGI. The CDR3 runs to 16 residues. The V gene lost 2 bases and the J gene lost 6 bases, with 20 bases spanning the gap. The CDR3 DNA is TGTGCCAGCAGTTACGGCGTGGGTGGATTAGGCGTCGAGCAGTACTTC. Amino acid sequence: CASSYGVGGLGVEQYF.

Only a few counts were recorded for this clonotype. The chain employs TRBV7-9 and TRBJ2-1, with 11 bases identical to TRBD2. Trimming at V came to 5 bases and at J to 5 bases, leaving 11 bases not matched to a gene. This CDR3 comprises 17 residues. Germline V gene sequence: CDR1 SEHNR, CDR2 FQNEAQ (reference sequence). The CDR3 loop reads CASSADLGLAGNNEQFF. DNA for the CDR3: TGTGCCAGCAGCGCAGACCTCGGACTAGCGGGCAACAATGAGCAGTTCTTC.

The DNA for the CDR3 is TGTGCCAGCAGCGATTCAATAGGGCGGCGCTCCTACAATGAGCAGTTCTTC. This gives the protein CASSDSIGRRSYNEQFF. The chain is built from TRBV7-8 and TRBJ2-1, with D unclear. Germline CDR1 is SGHVS and CDR2 is FQNEAQ. Between the trimmed V and J ends, which lost 5 bases and 0 bases, there was a span of 17 bases. The CDR3 covers 17 residues.

This clonotype was detected a few times. This chain links TRBV18 with TRBJ2-3; D may be TRBD1 or TRBD2 (6 bases each). CDR1 KGHSH and CDR2 LQKENI come from the germline V gene. The CDR3 has 16 residues. Between the trimmed V and J ends, which lost 4 bases and 1 base, there was a span of 15 bases. CDR3 sequence (DNA): TGTGCCAGCTCACTACTAACAGGGACTGGCACAGATACGCAGTATTTT. Protein product: CASSLLTGTGTDTQYF.

The gene calls are TRBV12-3 or TRBV12-4 and TRBJ1-1; no clear D gene. V lost 5 bases, J lost 10 bases, and 17 bases lay in between. CDR3 length: 13 amino acids. The CDR3 loop reads CASSAGQVSVAFF. The CDR3 bases are TGTGCCAGCAGTGCCGGGCAGGTGTCCGTAGCTTTCTTT.

This sequence joins TRBV6-6 and TRBJ1-6, with a tentative D call TRBD1 (5 bases). The V and J ends lost 7 bases and 2 bases respectively, with 15 bases between them. CDR1 and CDR2 (germline): MNHNY, SVGAGI (reference sequence). CDR3 length: 16 amino acids. The chain's CDR3 is CASIGAGGPYNSPLHF. The CDR3 coding sequence is TGTGCCAGCATTGGGGCGGGGGGTCCCTATAATTCACCCCTCCACTTT.

This rearrangement joins TRBV6-1 to TRBJ1-5; a possible D gene is TRBD1 (6 bases). V lost 6 bases, J lost 0 bases, and 18 bases lay in between. The length of the CDR3 is 17 residues. Germline CDR1 MNHNS, CDR2 SASEGT. CDR3 protein: CASRERTAFYSNQPQHF. For the CDR3, the DNA is TGTGCCAGCAGAGAAAGGACAGCTTTCTATAGCAATCAGCCCCAGCATTTT.